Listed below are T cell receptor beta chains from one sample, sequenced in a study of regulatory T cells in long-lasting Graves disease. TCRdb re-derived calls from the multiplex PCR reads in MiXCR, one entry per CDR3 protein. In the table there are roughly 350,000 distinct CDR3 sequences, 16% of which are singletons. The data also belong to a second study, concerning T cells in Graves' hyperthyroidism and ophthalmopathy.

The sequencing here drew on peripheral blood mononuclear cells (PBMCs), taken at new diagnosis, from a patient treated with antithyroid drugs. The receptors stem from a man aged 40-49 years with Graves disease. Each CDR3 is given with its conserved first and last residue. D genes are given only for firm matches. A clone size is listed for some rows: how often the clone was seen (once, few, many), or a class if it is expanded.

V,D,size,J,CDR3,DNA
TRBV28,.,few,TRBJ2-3,CASSSRQGRGRGPTDTQYF,TGTGCCAGCAGTTCTAGACAGGGCCGAGGGCGGGGGCCCACAGATACGCAGTATTTT
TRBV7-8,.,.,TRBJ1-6,CASTWTASAPLHF,TGTGCCAGCACCTGGACGGCCAGTGCACCCCTCCACTTT
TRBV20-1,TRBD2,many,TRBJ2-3,CSASSLAGGADTQYF,TGCAGTGCTAGTTCCCTAGCGGGGGGAGCAGATACGCAGTATTTT
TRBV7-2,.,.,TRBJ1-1,CASSARGRGNTEAFF,TGTGCCAGCAGCGCCCGAGGGAGGGGGAACACTGAAGCTTTCTTT
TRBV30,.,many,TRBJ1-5,CAWSHTGNQPQHF,TGTGCCTGGAGTCACACAGGGAATCAGCCCCAGCATTTT
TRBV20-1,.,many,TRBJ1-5,CSARGVRPDQPQHF,TGCAGTGCTAGGGGGGTGAGGCCCGATCAGCCCCAGCATTTT
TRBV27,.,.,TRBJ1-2,CASTKDGQTNYGYTF,TGTGCCAGCACAAAGGACGGACAAACGAACTATGGCTACACCTTC
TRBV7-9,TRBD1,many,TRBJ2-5,CASSLGQGAIGKTQYF,TGTGCCAGCAGCTTAGGGCAGGGGGCGATCGGAAAGACCCAGTACTTC
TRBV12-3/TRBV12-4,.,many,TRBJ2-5,CASSLSAVQETQYF,TGTGCCAGCAGTTTATCGGCGGTTCAAGAGACCCAGTACTTC
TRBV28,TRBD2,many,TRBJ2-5,CASSSGGYQETQYF,TGTGCCAGCAGTTCGGGGGGTTACCAAGAGACCCAGTACTTC
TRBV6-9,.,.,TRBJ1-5,CASSFVPSNQPQHF,TGTGCCAGCAGTTTCGTACCGAGCAATCAGCCCCAGCATTTT